The 3 T cell receptor beta chains below come from one sample, sequenced in a study of CXCR3-negative and CXCR3-positive naive CD8 T cells. Preparation of TRB cDNA libraries relied on 5' RACE carrying UMI labels. With the 5' RACE reads reprocessed, TCRdb shows one record per CDR3 protein and no DNA. The sample has roughly 90,000 distinct CDR3 sequences; the top ten hold roughly 1.8%. The material sequenced was naive CXCR3- CD8+ T cells from blood. Subset noted: CD45RO-CCR7+CD27+CD95- naive CD8+ T cells lacking CXCR3 (TNR3-). Receptor source: a human donor in good health. Some clones in this sample may be carry-over from other donors' samples.

V usage is TRBV7-3 and J usage is TRBJ1-2. CDR1 SGHTA and CDR2 FQGTGA come from the germline V gene. CDR3 length: 15 residues. CDR3 protein: CASSPDGSLGYGYTF.

The chain is built from TRBV4-3 and TRBJ2-1. Per germline, CDR1 LGHNA and CDR2 YSLEER. CDR3 length: 16 residues. CDR3 sequence reads: CASSQDRGIPYNEQFF.

The V and J genes are TRBV7-9 and TRBJ2-7. The CDR3 extends over 13 amino acids. CDR1 and CDR2 (germline): SEHNR, FQNEAQ (reference sequence). This chain's CDR3 is CATSESAPYEQYF.